Described below is a single T cell receptor beta chain sequence and its context. As yet, its antigen is unknown. This entry comes from a study of T-cell reconstitution after alpha-beta-depleted transplantation in children. Study-level results: In some patients, recipient T cells and intrathymic progenitors surviving conditioning explained high day-60 diversity. Newly produced T cells mostly accounted for T-cell counts and diversity one year post-transplant. Two months or so post-transplant, alpha-beta T cells reportedly derived from several hundred expanded graft clones.

Unique molecular identifiers were incorporated during preparation of the TCRbeta library. TCRdb called the PCR reads again in MiXCR, with one record for every CDR3 protein. In the table there are over 85,000 distinct CDR3 sequences, around 7.8% of which are singletons. Germline-derived CDR1 and CDR2 are PRHDT and FYEKMQ (reference sequence). This CDR3 comprises 15 residues. Trimming took 9 bases from V and 3 from J; bases not matched to a gene: 9. The sequence was obtained from a boy aged 2 to 10 with acute lymphoblastic leukemia, due to receive a stem cell transplant. Here the sequenced sample was PBMCs, taken before TCRalphabeta/CD19-depleted stem cell transplant. V and J are TRBV13 and TRBJ2-1, with 9 bases matching TRBD2. CDR3 loop: CASIKRGENYNEQFF. In DNA, the CDR3 is TGTGCCAGTATAAAGCGGGGGGAAAACTACAATGAGCAGTTCTTC.